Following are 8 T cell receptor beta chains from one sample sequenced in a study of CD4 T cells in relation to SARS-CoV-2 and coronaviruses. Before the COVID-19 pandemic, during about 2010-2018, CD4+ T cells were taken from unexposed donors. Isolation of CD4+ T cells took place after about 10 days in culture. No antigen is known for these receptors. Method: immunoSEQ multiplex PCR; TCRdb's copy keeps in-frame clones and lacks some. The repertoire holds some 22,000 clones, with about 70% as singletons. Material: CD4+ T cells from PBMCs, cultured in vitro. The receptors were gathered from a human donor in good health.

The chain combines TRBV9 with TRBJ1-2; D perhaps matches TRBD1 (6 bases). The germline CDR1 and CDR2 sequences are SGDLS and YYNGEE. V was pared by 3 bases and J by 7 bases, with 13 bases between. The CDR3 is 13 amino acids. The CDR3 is CASSARDTSGYTF. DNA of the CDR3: TGTGCCAGCAGCGCCCGGGACACCAGTGGCTACACCTTC.

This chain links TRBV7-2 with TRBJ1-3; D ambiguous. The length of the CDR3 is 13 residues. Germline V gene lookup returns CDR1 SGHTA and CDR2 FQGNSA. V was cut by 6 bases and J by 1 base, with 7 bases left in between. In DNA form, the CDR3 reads TGTGCCAGCAGGCCGTCGTCTGGAAACACCATATATTTT. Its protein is CASRPSSGNTIYF.

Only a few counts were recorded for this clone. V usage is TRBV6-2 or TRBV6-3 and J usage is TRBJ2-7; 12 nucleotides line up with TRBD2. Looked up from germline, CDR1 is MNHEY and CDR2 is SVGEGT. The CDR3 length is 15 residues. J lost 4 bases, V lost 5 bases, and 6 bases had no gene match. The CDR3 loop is CASSPGLAGAYEQYF. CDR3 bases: TGTGCCAGCAGTCCGGGACTAGCGGGCGCGTACGAGCAGTACTTC.

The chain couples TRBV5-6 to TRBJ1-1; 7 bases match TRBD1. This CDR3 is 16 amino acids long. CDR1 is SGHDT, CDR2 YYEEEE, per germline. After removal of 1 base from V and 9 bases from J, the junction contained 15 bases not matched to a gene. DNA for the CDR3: TGTGCCAGCAGCTTGAGGAAGATACAGGGGCGGTCTAAAGCTTTCTTT. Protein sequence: CASSLRKIQGRSKAFF. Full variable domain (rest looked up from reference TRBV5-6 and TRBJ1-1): DAGVTQSPTHLIKTRGQQVTLRCSPKSGHDTVSWYQQALGQGPQFIFQYYEEEERQRGNFPDRFSGHQFPNYSSELNVNALLLGDSALYLCASSLRKIQGRSKAFFGQGTRLTVV.

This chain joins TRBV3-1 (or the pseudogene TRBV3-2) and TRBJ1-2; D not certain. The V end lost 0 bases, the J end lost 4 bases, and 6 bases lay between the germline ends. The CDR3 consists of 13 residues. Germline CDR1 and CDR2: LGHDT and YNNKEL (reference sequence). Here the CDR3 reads CASSQEGSYGYTF. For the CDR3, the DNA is TGTGCCAGCAGCCAAGAGGGGAGCTATGGCTACACCTTC.

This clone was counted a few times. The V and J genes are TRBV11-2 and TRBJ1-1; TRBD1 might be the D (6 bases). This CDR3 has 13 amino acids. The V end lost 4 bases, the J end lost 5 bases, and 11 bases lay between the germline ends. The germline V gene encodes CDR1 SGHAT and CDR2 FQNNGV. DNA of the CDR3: TGTGCCAGCAGCTCACAGGGAGGAACTGAAGCTTTCTTT. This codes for CASSSQGGTEAFF.

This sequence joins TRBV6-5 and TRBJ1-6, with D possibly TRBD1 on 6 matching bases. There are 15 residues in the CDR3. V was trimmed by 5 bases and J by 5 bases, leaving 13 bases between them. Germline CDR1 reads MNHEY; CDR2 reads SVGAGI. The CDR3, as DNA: TGTGCCAGCAGTCCGGGACACCCAAATAATTCACCCCTCCACTTT. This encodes CASSPGHPNNSPLHF.

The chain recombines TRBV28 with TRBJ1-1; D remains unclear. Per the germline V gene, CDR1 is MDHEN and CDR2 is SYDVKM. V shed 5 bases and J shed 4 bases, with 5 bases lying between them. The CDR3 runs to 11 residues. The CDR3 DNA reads TGTGCCAGCAGTCGGTTCACTGAAGCTTTCTTT. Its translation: CASSRFTEAFF.